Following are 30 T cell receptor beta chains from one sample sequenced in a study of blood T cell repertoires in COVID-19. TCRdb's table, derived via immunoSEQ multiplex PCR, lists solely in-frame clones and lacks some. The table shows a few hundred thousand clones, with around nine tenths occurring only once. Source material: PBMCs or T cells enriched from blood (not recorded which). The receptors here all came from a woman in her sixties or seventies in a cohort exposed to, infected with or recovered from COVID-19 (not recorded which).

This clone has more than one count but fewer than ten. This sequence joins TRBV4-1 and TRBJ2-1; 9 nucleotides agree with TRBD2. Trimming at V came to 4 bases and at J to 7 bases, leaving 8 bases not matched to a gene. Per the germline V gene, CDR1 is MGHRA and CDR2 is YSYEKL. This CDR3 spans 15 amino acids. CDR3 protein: CASSRSGSQGNEQFF. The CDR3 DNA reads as TGCGCCAGCAGCCGTAGCGGGAGCCAAGGAAATGAGCAGTTCTTC.

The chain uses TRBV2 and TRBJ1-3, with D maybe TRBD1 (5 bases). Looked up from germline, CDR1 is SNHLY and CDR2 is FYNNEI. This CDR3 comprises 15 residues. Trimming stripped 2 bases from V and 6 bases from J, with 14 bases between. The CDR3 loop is CASSEPGGGKNTIYF. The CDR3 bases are TGTGCCAGCAGTGAACCCGGGGGGGGTAAAAACACCATATATTTT.

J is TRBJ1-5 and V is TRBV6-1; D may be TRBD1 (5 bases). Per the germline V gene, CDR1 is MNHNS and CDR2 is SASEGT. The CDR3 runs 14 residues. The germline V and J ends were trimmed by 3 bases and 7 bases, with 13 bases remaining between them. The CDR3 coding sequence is TGTGCCAGCAGTGATCGCCAGGGAGGCCAGCCCCAGCATTTT. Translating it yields CASSDRQGGQPQHF.

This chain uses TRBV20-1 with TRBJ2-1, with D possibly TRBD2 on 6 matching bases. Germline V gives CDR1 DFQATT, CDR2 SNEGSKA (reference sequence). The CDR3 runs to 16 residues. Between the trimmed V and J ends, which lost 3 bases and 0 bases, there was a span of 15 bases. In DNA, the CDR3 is TGCAGTGCTAGTTCACTAGCTTCGAGCTCCTACAATGAGCAGTTCTTC. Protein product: CSASSLASSSYNEQFF.

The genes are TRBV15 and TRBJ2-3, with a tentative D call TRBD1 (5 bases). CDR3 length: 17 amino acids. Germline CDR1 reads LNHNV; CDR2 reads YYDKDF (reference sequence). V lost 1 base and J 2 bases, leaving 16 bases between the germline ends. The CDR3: CATSRVQGSGYTDTQYF. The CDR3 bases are TGTGCCACCAGCAGAGTTCAAGGGTCAGGGTACACAGATACGCAGTATTTT.

CDR3 in DNA: TGCGCCAGCAGCATCCGGGGACAGGGCTATGGCTACACCTTC. Protein: CASSIRGQGYGYTF. This rearrangement joins TRBV5-1 to TRBJ1-2, with 9 bases lining up with TRBD1. The CDR3 consists of 14 residues. Germline-derived CDR1 and CDR2 are SGHRS and YFSETQ. The trim removed 4 bases at V and 4 bases at J, leaving 5 bases unmatched.

CDR3 protein: CASSLRGQGTSSSYEQYF. CDR3 in DNA: TGTGCCAGCAGCCTAAGGGGGCAGGGGACTTCAAGCTCCTACGAGCAGTACTTC. The V gene is TRBV21-1, the J gene TRBJ2-7; the table's D call, TRBD1, has no DNA check behind it. TRBV21-1 is a pseudogene segment. The CDR3 covers 18 residues.

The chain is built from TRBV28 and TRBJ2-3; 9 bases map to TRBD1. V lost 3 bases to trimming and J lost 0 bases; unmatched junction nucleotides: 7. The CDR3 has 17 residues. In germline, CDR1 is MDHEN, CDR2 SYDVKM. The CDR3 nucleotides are TGTGCCAGCAGTTTTTTGCGGACAGGGGCGAGCACAGATACGCAGTATTTT. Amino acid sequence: CASSFLRTGASTDTQYF.

CDR3 sequence (DNA): TGTGCCAGCAGTCCCCGACTAGCGGGAGTGTCCTACAATGAGCAGTTCTTC. Residues: CASSPRLAGVSYNEQFF. The chain combines TRBV27 with TRBJ2-1; 12 bases fit TRBD2. The CDR3 consists of 17 residues. With V trimmed by 5 bases and J by 1 base, 6 bases remained unmatched. Germline assignment: CDR1 MNHEY and CDR2 SMNVEV (reference sequence).

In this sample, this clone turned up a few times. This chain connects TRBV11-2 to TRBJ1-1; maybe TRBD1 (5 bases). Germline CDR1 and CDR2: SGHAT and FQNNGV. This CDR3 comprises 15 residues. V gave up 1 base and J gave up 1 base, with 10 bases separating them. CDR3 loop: CASSLVRTTNTEAFF. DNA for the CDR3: TGTGCCAGCAGCTTAGTTCGGACAACGAACACTGAAGCTTTCTTT.

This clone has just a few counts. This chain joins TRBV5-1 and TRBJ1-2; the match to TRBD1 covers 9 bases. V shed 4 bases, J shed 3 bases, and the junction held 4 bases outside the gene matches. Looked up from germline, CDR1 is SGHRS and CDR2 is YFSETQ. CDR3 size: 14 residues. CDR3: CASSGDREDYGYTF. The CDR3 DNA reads TGCGCCAGCAGCGGGGACAGGGAAGACTATGGCTACACCTTC.

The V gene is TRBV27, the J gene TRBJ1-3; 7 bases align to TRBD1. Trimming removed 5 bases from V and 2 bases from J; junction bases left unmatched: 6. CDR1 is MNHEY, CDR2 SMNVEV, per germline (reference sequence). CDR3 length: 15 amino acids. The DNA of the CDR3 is TGTGCCAGCAGTACGACAGGGTTAGCTGGAAACACCATATATTTT. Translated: CASSTTGLAGNTIYF.

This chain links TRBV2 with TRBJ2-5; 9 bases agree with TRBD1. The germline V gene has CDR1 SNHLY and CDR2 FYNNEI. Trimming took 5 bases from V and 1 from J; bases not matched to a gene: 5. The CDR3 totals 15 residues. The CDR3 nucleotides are TGTGCCAGCAGTTGGACAGGGGCCCTCCAAGAGACCCAGTACTTC. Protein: CASSWTGALQETQYF.

The CDR3 protein is CATSRVAATRDEQYF. The DNA for the CDR3 is TGTGCCACCAGCAGAGTTGCGGCGACCAGGGACGAGCAGTACTTC. The rearrangement uses TRBV15 and TRBJ2-7; tentative D call: TRBD1 (5 bases). This CDR3 spans 15 amino acids. The V end lost 1 base, the J end lost 5 bases, and 15 bases lay between the germline ends. Germline CDR1 LNHNV, CDR2 YYDKDF (reference sequence).

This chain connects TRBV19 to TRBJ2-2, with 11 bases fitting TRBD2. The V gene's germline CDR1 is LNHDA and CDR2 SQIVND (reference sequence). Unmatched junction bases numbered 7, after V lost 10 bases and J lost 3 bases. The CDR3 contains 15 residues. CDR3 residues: CATSGLAAYTGELFF. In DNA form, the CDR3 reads TGTGCCACTTCGGGACTAGCGGCTTACACCGGGGAGCTGTTTTTT.

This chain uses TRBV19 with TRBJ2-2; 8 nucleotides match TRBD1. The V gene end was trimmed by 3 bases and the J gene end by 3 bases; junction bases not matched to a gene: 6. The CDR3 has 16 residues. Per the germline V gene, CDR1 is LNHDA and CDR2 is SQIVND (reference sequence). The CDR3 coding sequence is TGTGCCAGTAGTATTTTAGGACAGGGCGACACCGGGGAGCTGTTTTTT. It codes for CASSILGQGDTGELFF.

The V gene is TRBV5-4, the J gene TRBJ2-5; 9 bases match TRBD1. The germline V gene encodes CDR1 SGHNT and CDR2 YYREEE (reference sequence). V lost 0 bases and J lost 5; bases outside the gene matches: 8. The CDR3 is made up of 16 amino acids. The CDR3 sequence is CASSLGGGQGRETQYF. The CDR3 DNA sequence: TGTGCCAGCAGCTTGGGAGGGGGACAGGGTCGGGAGACCCAGTACTTC.

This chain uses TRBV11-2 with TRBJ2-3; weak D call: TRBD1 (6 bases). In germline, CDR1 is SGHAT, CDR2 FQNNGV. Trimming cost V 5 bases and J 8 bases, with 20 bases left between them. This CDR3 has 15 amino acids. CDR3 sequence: CASSPERGGGGTQYF. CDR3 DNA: TGTGCCAGCAGCCCAGAACGTGGGGGCGGTGGTACGCAGTATTTT.

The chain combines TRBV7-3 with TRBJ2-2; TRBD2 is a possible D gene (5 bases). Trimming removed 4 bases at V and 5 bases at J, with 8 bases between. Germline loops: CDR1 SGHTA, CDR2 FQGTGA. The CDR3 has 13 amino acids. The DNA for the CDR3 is TGTGCCAGCAGCTCTAGGAGGACCGGGGAGCTGTTTTTT. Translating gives CASSSRRTGELFF.

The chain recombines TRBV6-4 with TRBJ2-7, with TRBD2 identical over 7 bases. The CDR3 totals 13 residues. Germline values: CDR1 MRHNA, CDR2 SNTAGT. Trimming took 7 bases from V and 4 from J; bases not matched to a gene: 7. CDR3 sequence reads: CASKLAPSYEQYF. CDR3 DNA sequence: TGTGCCAGCAAACTAGCGCCGTCATACGAGCAGTACTTC.

CDR3 sequence: CASRGHSKTEAFF. CDR3 DNA sequence: TGTGCCAGCAGGGGACACTCGAAGACTGAAGCTTTCTTT. V and J are TRBV28 and TRBJ1-1; weak D call: TRBD1 (6 bases). Trimming removed 6 bases at V and 5 bases at J, with 13 bases between. This CDR3 has 13 amino acids. Germline V CDR1 and CDR2: MDHEN, SYDVKM.

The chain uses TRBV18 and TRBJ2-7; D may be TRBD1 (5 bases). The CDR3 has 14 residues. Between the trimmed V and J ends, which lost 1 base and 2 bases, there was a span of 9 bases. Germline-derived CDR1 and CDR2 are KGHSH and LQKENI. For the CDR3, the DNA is TGTGCCAGCTCACCACAGGCCAGGGCCTACGAGCAGTACTTC. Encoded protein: CASSPQARAYEQYF.

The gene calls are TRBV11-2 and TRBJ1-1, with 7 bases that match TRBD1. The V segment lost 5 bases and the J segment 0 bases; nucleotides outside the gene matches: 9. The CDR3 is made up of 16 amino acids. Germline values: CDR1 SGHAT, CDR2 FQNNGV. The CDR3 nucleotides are TGTGCCAGCAGCGCCCGACAGGGCCTCATGAACACTGAAGCTTTCTTT. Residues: CASSARQGLMNTEAFF.

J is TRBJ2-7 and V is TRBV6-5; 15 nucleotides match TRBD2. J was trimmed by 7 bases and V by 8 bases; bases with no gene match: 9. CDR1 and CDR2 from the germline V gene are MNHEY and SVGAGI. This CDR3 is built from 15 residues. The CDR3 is CASHGLAGGIGEQYF. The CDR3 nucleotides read TGTGCCAGCCACGGACTAGCGGGAGGGATCGGGGAGCAGTACTTC.

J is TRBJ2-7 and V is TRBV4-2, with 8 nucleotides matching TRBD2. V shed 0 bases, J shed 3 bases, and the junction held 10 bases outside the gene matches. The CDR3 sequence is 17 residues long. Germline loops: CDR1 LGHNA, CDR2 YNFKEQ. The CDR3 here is CASSQDFGTSFDYEQYF. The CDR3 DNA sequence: TGTGCCAGCAGCCAAGATTTCGGGACTAGTTTTGACTACGAGCAGTACTTC.

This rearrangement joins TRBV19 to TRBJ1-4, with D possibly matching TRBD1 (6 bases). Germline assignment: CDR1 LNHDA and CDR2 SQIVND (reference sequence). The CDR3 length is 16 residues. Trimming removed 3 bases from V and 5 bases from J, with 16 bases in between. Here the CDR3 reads CASSIRTDTLNEKLFF. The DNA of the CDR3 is TGTGCCAGTAGTATTAGGACAGACACCTTAAATGAAAAACTGTTTTTT. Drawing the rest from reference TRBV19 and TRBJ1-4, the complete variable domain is DGGITQSPKYLFRKEGQNVTLSCEQNLNHDAMYWYRQDPGQGLRLIYYSQIVNDFQKGDIAEGYSVSREKKESFPLTVTSAQKNPTAFYLCASSIRTDTLNEKLFFGSGTQLSVL.

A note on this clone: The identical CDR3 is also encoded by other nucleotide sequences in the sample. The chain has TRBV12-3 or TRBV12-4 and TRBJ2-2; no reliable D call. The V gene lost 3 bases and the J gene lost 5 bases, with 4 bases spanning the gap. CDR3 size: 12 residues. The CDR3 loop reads CASSFGTGELFF. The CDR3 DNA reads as TGTGCCAGCAGTTTCGGGACCGGGGAGCTGTTTTTT.

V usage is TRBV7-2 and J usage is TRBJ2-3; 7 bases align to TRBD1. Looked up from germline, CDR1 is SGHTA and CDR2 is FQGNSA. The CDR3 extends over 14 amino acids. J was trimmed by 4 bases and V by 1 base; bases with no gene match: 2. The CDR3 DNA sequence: TGTGCCAGCAGCTTAGATACAGGGGCAGATACGCAGTATTTT. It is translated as CASSLDTGADTQYF.

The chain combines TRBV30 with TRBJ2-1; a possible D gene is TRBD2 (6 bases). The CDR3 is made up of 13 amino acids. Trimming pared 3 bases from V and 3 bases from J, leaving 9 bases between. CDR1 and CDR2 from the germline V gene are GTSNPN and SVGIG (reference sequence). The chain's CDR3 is CAWSRDFYNEQFF. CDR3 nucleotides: TGTGCCTGGAGCCGGGACTTCTACAATGAGCAGTTCTTC.

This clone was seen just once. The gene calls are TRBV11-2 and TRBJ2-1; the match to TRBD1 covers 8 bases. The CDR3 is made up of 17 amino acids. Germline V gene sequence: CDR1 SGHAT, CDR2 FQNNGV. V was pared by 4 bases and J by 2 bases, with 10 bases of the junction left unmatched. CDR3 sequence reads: CASSSADRVEPYNEQFF. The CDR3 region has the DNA TGTGCCAGCAGCTCCGCGGACAGGGTAGAACCCTACAATGAGCAGTTCTTC.